One and the same sample provided the 6 T cell receptor beta chains below, sequenced in a study of cytomegalovirus exposure and HLA in healthy donors (TCRdb year 2017). Library generation was performed with the immunoSEQ multiplex PCR assay. For the multiplex PCR, a mixture combining 60 forward primers for TCR Vbeta segments and 13 reverse primers for TCR Jbeta segments was used. TCRdb stores this immuneACCESS table with in-frame sequences only. Part of the clones is absent; in the studies checked, under half of the shortfall reflects unresolved V genes, and no reason is known for the rest. This sample's clone table shows 68,000 or so clones. The ten largest make up around 15% of the sample. Sequenced sample: PBMCs. Receptors originate from a boy younger than 18 in good health and CMV-seronegative.

J is TRBJ1-1 and V is TRBV15, with unresolved D. Germline V gives CDR1 LNHNV, CDR2 YYDKDF (reference sequence). The CDR3 sequence is 14 residues long. Trimming cost V 0 bases and J 5 bases, with 10 bases left between them. DNA for the CDR3: TGTGCCACCAGCAGAGAGGCGGGAGGGACTGAAGCTTTCTTT. Its translation is CATSREAGGTEAFF.

V gene TRBV19 combines with J gene TRBJ2-1; 7 nucleotides agree with TRBD1. Germline assignment: CDR1 LNHDA and CDR2 SQIVND (reference sequence). The length of the CDR3 is 14 residues. Trimming cost V 6 bases and J 8 bases; bases outside gene matches: 10. As DNA, the CDR3 is TGTGCCAGTAGACAGACAGGGTATTTGGATGAGCAGTTCTTC. This encodes CASRQTGYLDEQFF.

This rearrangement joins TRBV18 to TRBJ1-1, with D possibly TRBD1 on 5 matching bases. Per the germline V gene, CDR1 is KGHSH and CDR2 is LQKENI. The CDR3 consists of 16 residues. V lost 0 bases and J lost 2, with 13 bases in between. The CDR3 region is CASSPPLGATNTEAFF. DNA for the CDR3: TGTGCCAGCTCACCACCCCTAGGGGCGACCAACACTGAAGCTTTCTTT.

The genes are TRBV10-2 and TRBJ2-7, with D possibly matching TRBD2 (6 bases). CDR1 and CDR2 (germline): WSHSY, SAAADI. The V gene lost 2 bases and the J gene lost 1 base, with 12 bases spanning the gap. The CDR3 covers 15 residues. CDR3 nucleotide sequence: TGCGCCAGCAGTGAGAGAGATGGACTATCCTACGAGCAGTACTTC. Translated: CASSERDGLSYEQYF.

V is TRBV7-2 and J is TRBJ2-7; no definite D call. V was trimmed by 5 bases and J by 5 bases, leaving 10 bases between them. The CDR3 is 12 amino acids. CDR1 and CDR2 from the germline V gene are SGHTA and FQGNSA. Here the CDR3 reads CASSLSLNEQYF. The DNA for the CDR3 is TGTGCCAGCAGCCTGTCTCTAAACGAGCAGTACTTC.

This chain uses TRBV18 with TRBJ1-2; 10 bases are a match to TRBD1. The germline V gene has CDR1 KGHSH and CDR2 LQKENI. V was pared by 3 bases and J by 5 bases, with 3 bases of the junction left unmatched. This CDR3 spans 14 amino acids. The CDR3 DNA reads as TGTGCCAGCTCACCGCCGGGACAGGGGTATGGCTACACCTTC. It translates to CASSPPGQGYGYTF.